This T cell receptor (beta chain) was documented in a study of T cells in tuberculosis. The wider study: T cells were selected with CD1B tetramers loaded with glucose monomycolate.

Germline V CDR1 and CDR2: SQVTM, ANQGSEA. J gave up 8 bases and V 5 bases, and 6 bases lay outside the gene matches. This CDR3 is built from 13 residues. Study-wide findings and caveats: Active tuberculosis TCR-alpha repertoires lay closer to GMM-specific TCRs than IGRA-negative controls, suggesting clonal expansion.

Comments on this clone: Its antigen is as yet unknown.

Tuberculin skin test and IGRA determined adolescents' latent tuberculosis status at entry. Unsorted cryopreserved PBMC were sequenced, averaging roughly 94,000 T cells per clinical donor. Sequencing used immunoSEQ multiplex PCR; TCRdb keeps in-frame clones, though not all of them. The sample records 37,000 or so clones, 90% to 95% being singletons. This clonotype originated in a donor under 30 with latent tuberculosis or without tuberculosis infection. Some clones in this sample may be carry-over from other donors' samples. The V gene is TRBV29-1, the J gene TRBJ1-4, with TRBD1 matching over 9 bases. The sequenced sample was PBMCs. Here the CDR3 reads CSVLQGAGEKLFF. Here the CDR3 DNA reads TGCAGCGTTTTACAGGGGGCAGGAGAAAAACTGTTTTTT.